Included here is one T cell receptor beta chain sequence, with context. This specimen belongs to a study of blood T cell repertoires in COVID-19. This CDR3 contains 16 residues. The germline CDR1 and CDR2 sequences are MRHNA and SNTAGT. V dropped 5 bases and J dropped 0 bases, with 16 bases sitting between them. The repertoire was sequenced with immunoSEQ multiplex PCR; TCRdb's copy has only in-frame clones and lacks some. Among roughly 80,000 clones listed, about 85% were seen once. The TCR originated in a man aged 55 to 69 with active or convalescent COVID-19. V usage is TRBV6-4 and J usage is TRBJ1-2; maybe TRBD1 (5 bases). The source material was peripheral blood. This CDR3 is CASSSIRQLSNYGYTF. The CDR3 region has the DNA TGTGCCAGCAGTTCAATACGACAGCTTTCTAACTATGGCTACACCTTC.